One and the same sample provided the 2 T cell receptor beta chains below, sequenced in a study of regulatory T cells in long-lasting Graves disease. According to the study, TCR beta libraries were built with iRepertoire HTBI primers and CDR3-region Arm-PCR. One entry per CDR3 protein, called by TCRdb with MiXCR from the multiplex PCR reads. Altogether approximately 350,000 distinct CDR3 sequences are present, approximately 25% being singletons, with the ten largest covering under 35%. The time point denotes: persistent/refractory GD, antithyroid drugs over 5 years with positive TRAb. PBMC RNA served as the TCR library source. Sequencing used peripheral blood mononuclear cells (PBMCs), obtained when the disease was refractory, from a patient treated with antithyroid drugs. These receptors were collected from a woman aged 40 to 50 with Graves disease.

The J gene is TRBJ2-2, the V gene TRBV7-9; D remains unclear. From germline, CDR1 is SEHNR and CDR2 FQNEAQ (reference sequence). V lost 5 bases and J 6 bases, leaving 10 bases between the germline ends. The CDR3 consists of 13 residues. Here the CDR3 reads CASSPQAAGELFF. In nucleotides, the CDR3 is TGTGCCAGCAGCCCTCAGGCGGCCGGGGAGCTGTTTTTT.

This clonotype was counted at least ten times. The chain recombines TRBV28 with TRBJ2-7; TRBD2 aligns across 9 bases. In germline, CDR1 is MDHEN, CDR2 SYDVKM. Trimming took 7 bases from V and 0 from J; bases not matched to a gene: 4. The CDR3 totals 14 residues. DNA for the CDR3: TGTGCCAGCACTAGCGGGGCTAGCTCCTACGAGCAGTACTTC. Its translation is CASTSGASSYEQYF.